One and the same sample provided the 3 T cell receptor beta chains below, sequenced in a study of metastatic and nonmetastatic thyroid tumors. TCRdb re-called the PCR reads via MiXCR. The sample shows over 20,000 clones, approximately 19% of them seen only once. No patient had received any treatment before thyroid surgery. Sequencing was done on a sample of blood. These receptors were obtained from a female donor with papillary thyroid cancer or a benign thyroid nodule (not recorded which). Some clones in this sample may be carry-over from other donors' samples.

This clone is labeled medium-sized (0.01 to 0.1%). CDR3 in amino acids: CASSSGTENSPLHF. CDR3 in DNA: TGTGCCAGCAGCTCCGGGACTGAGAATTCACCCCTCCACTTT. The rearrangement joins TRBV6-1 to TRBJ1-6; perhaps TRBD1 as D (5 bases). There are 14 residues in the CDR3. Trimming removed 6 bases from V and 7 bases from J, with 13 bases in between. The germline V gene has CDR1 MNHNS and CDR2 SASEGT.

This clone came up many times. CDR3 nucleotides: TGTGCCAGCAGCCCAAACTTCAATGAGCAGTTCTTC. Translated, it gives CASSPNFNEQFF. The chain joins TRBV9 to TRBJ2-1; no clear D. The length of the CDR3 is 12 residues. The germline V gene has CDR1 SGDLS and CDR2 YYNGEE. The V end lost 4 bases, the J end lost 6 bases, and 8 bases lay between the germline ends.

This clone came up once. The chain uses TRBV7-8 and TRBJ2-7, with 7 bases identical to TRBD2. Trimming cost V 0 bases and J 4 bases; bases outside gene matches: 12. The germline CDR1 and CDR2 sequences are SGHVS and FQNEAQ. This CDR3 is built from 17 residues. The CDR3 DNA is TGTGCCAGCAGCTTAGCGAGGGCGCTGGGGGGGGGATACGAGCAGTACTTC. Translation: CASSLARALGGGYEQYF.